This is a list of T cell receptor beta chains from one sample in a study of blood T cell repertoires in COVID-19. Method: immunoSEQ multiplex PCR; TCRdb's copy keeps in-frame clones and lacks some. The sample yields about 230,000 clones, roughly 80% seen once. Sequenced material: peripheral blood. The receptors come from a woman of 80 years or more with acute or convalescent COVID-19. Each CDR3 is given with its conserved first and last residue. A D gene is named only where the DNA matches it firmly. Not all rows give a size; the values are once, few, many and, for expanded clones, a class.

clone size	V gene	D gene	J gene	CDR3 protein	CDR3 DNA
once	TRBV7-2	.	TRBJ2-7	CASSLEGFHEQYF	TGTGCCAGCAGCTTAGAGGGGTTCCACGAGCAGTACTTC
.	TRBV18	.	TRBJ1-1	CASSPRQKVQLNTEAFF	TGTGCCAGCTCACCACGACAGAAAGTCCAACTCAACACTGAAGCTTTCTTT
.	TRBV19	TRBD2	TRBJ2-3	CATGGYTQYF	TGTGCCACCGGGGGGTATACGCAGTATTTT
.	TRBV7-2	TRBD1	TRBJ2-3	CASSLATQGTTQYF	TGTGCCAGCAGCTTAGCGACACAGGGGACGACGCAGTATTTT
.	TRBV15	.	TRBJ2-5	CATSRDRALETQYF	TGTGCCACCAGCAGAGATCGCGCACTGGAGACCCAGTACTTC
few	TRBV2	TRBD1	TRBJ1-2	CASSGDSRRANYGYTF	TGTGCCAGCAGTGGGGACAGTCGTAGAGCTAACTATGGCTACACCTTC
once	TRBV2	.	TRBJ1-1	CASSPGGRAFF	TGTGCCAGCAGTCCTGGGGGGAGAGCTTTCTTT
.	TRBV27	.	TRBJ1-6	CASSFEGRGNSPLHF	TGTGCCAGCAGTTTTGAAGGCAGGGGTAATTCACCCCTCCACTTT
few	TRBV19	TRBD2	TRBJ2-3	CASSPSGGAMGTDTQYF	TGTGCCAGTAGTCCAAGCGGGGGGGCTATGGGAACAGATACGCAGTATTTT
.	TRBV6-4	.	TRBJ1-1	CASSPGPQSTEAFF	TGTGCCAGCAGTCCGGGTCCTCAGAGCACTGAAGCTTTCTTT
.	TRBV12-5	TRBD2	TRBJ2-5	CASGFGGGRETQYF	TGTGCTAGTGGTTTCGGGGGGGGGCGTGAGACCCAGTACTTC
once	TRBV19	TRBD1	TRBJ1-4	CASSTRQGTNEKLFF	TGTGCCAGTAGTACTCGACAGGGTACTAATGAAAAACTGTTTTTT
.	TRBV3-1/TRBV3-2	TRBD2	TRBJ2-7	CASSRRGFAGGDSYYEQYF	TGTGCCAGCAGCCGCCGGGGGTTTGCGGGAGGTGATAGTTACTACGAGCAGTACTTC
.	TRBV19	TRBD1	TRBJ2-7	CASSIGDRAIYEQYF	TGTGCCAGTAGTATAGGGGACAGGGCCATTTACGAGCAGTACTTC
.	TRBV19	TRBD1	TRBJ2-5	CASSINLPGQGLETQYF	TGTGCCAGTAGTATCAACCTCCCGGGACAGGGATTAGAGACCCAGTACTTC
.	TRBV18	TRBD2	TRBJ2-7	CASSPPLAGVYEQYF	TGTGCCAGCTCACCACCTCTAGCGGGGGTCTACGAGCAGTACTTC
.	TRBV2	.	TRBJ1-5	CASSAEGHSNQPQHF	TGTGCCAGCAGTGCAGAGGGTCATAGCAATCAGCCCCAGCATTTT
.	TRBV7-2	.	TRBJ1-5	CASSSGHPRPQHF	TGTGCCAGCAGCTCGGGACACCCACGACCCCAGCATTTT
.	TRBV21-1	.	TRBJ1-1	CASSKAPWGQGSMNTEAFF	.
.	TRBV12-3/TRBV12-4	TRBD1	TRBJ1-1	CASSLQGGILAFF	TGTGCCAGCAGTTTACAGGGGGGCATTTTGGCTTTCTTT
.	TRBV24-1	TRBD2	TRBJ2-2	CATSDATSLNGELFF	TGTGCCACCAGTGACGCGACTAGCTTAAACGGGGAGCTGTTTTTT
.	TRBV10-3	.	TRBJ1-1	CAISAQGLNTEAFF	TGTGCCATCAGTGCACAGGGATTGAACACTGAAGCTTTCTTT
.	TRBV28	.	TRBJ1-2	CASSFEFEGYTF	TGTGCCAGCAGTTTCGAGTTCGAGGGCTACACCTTC
.	TRBV15	TRBD2	TRBJ2-1	CATSRHKGWLAGGGEQFF	TGTGCCACCAGCAGACACAAAGGGTGGCTAGCGGGAGGAGGTGAGCAGTTCTTC
.	TRBV5-6	TRBD2	TRBJ2-1	CASSVVVAGGYNEQFF	TGTGCCAGCAGCGTGGTTGTAGCGGGGGGCTACAATGAGCAGTTCTTC
.	TRBV7-8	.	TRBJ1-2	CASSSVPTGINYGYTF	TGTGCCAGCAGCTCCGTCCCCACAGGAATCAACTATGGCTACACCTTC
.	TRBV9	TRBD1	TRBJ1-2	CASSVDVQGAYGYTF	TGTGCCAGCAGCGTAGATGTACAGGGGGCGTATGGCTACACCTTC
.	TRBV29-1	TRBD2	TRBJ2-1	CSVASRLAGNEQFF	TGCAGCGTTGCCTCGAGACTAGCGGGCAATGAGCAGTTCTTC
.	TRBV6-6	TRBD1	TRBJ1-5	CAGRQGPNSNQPQHF	TGTGCCGGTCGACAGGGCCCGAATAGCAATCAGCCCCAGCATTTT
.	TRBV7-2	TRBD1	TRBJ2-7	CASSPQTGSGYEQYF	TGTGCCAGCAGCCCACAGACAGGGAGCGGCTACGAGCAGTACTTC
.	TRBV30	.	TRBJ1-5	CAWSRGSNQPQHF	TGTGCCTGGAGTAGAGGGAGCAATCAGCCCCAGCATTTT
once	TRBV7-6	TRBD2	TRBJ2-5	CASSSGLAGGPQETQYF	TGTGCCAGCAGCTCGGGACTAGCGGGAGGGCCTCAAGAGACCCAGTACTTC
.	TRBV19	TRBD1	TRBJ2-3	CASSMGQASTDTQYF	TGTGCCAGTAGTATGGGACAGGCTAGCACAGATACGCAGTATTTT
.	TRBV11-2	.	TRBJ2-3	CASSFRPGDTQYF	TGTGCCAGCAGCTTTCGACCGGGGGATACGCAGTATTTT
.	TRBV5-8	TRBD2	TRBJ2-1	CASSDRLAGEQFF	TGTGCCAGCAGCGATAGACTAGCGGGAGAGCAGTTCTTC
.	TRBV5-4	.	TRBJ2-1	CASSLVAGLNEQFF	TGTGCCAGCAGCTTGGTTGCGGGGCTCAATGAGCAGTTCTTC
.	TRBV30	.	TRBJ2-7	CACVVNSYEQYF	TGTGCGTGTGTTGTAAACTCCTACGAGCAGTACTTC
.	TRBV3-1/TRBV3-2	.	TRBJ2-7	CASSPDGGTYEQYF	TGTGCCAGCAGCCCGGACGGGGGAACCTACGAGCAGTACTTC
.	TRBV19	.	TRBJ1-5	CASSIMDTTGGINQPQHF	TGTGCCAGTAGTATCATGGACACTACGGGGGGTATCAATCAGCCCCAGCATTTT
few	TRBV14	TRBD1	TRBJ2-5	CASSQGQGPRETQYF	TGTGCCAGCAGCCAAGGACAGGGGCCGAGGGAGACCCAGTACTTC